Below, 18 T cell receptor beta chains from the same sample are listed, as sequenced in a study of beta chain features in type 1 diabetes. All of the isolated RNA was reverse transcribed, so expressed TCRB transcripts were sequenced. Only in-frame clones appear in the TCRdb table, and some are missing; sequencing was by immunoSEQ multiplex PCR. The repertoire holds around 320,000 clones, with about 14% as singletons. The source material was central memory CD4+ T cells from blood. These receptors were taken from a man aged 25-45 years in good health.

V is TRBV2 and J is TRBJ1-1; a possible D gene is TRBD1 (5 bases). Germline lookup yields CDR1 SNHLY and CDR2 FYNNEI. This CDR3 is built from 12 residues. V gave up 8 bases and J gave up 3 bases, with 10 bases separating them. The CDR3 sequence: CASGTTHTEAFF. CDR3 in DNA: TGTGCCAGCGGGACTACACACACTGAAGCTTTCTTT.

The chain recombines TRBV4-3 with TRBJ2-1; D is uncertain. The CDR3 loop spans 13 amino acids. The ends were cut back, 1 base at V and 7 bases at J, with 8 bases in the middle. Germline V gene lookup returns CDR1 LGHNA and CDR2 YSLEER. Here the CDR3 reads CASSQVGRNEQFF. The CDR3 DNA follows: TGCGCCAGCAGCCAAGTTGGTAGAAATGAGCAGTTCTTC.

The chain uses TRBV18 and TRBJ2-5; 11 bases map to TRBD2. CDR3 length equals 16 residues. Germline V gene lookup returns CDR1 KGHSH and CDR2 LQKENI. The V gene end was trimmed by 5 bases and the J gene end by 2 bases; junction bases not matched to a gene: 7. This CDR3 is CASSSRLAGQQETQYF. CDR3 coding DNA: TGTGCCAGCTCATCGAGACTAGCGGGGCAACAAGAGACCCAGTACTTC.

There are a few counts of this clone. The J gene is TRBJ1-1, the V gene TRBV27; 9 nucleotides agree with TRBD1. This CDR3 has 13 residues. Looked up from germline, CDR1 is MNHEY and CDR2 is SMNVEV (reference sequence). The ends lost 2 bases at V and 8 bases at J; junction bases unmatched: 3. Here the CDR3 DNA reads TGTGCCAGCAGTTTAGGGGACAGGGTGGAAGCTTTCTTT. Its protein is CASSLGDRVEAFF.

This clone was counted ten times or more. This chain connects TRBV4-1 to TRBJ2-2; D possibly corresponds to TRBD2 (5 bases). V lost 5 bases and J 4 bases, leaving 14 bases between the germline ends. Germline CDR1 reads MGHRA; CDR2 reads YSYEKL. This CDR3 has 15 amino acids. CDR3 bases: TGCGCCAGCAGCTTACTAGGCTCTCTCACCGGGGAGCTGTTTTTT. It is translated as CASSLLGSLTGELFF.

Note on this clone: Other DNA sequences in the sample encode the same CDR3. The rearrangement joins TRBV7-2 to TRBJ2-3; D unclear. There are 14 residues in the CDR3. Trimming removed 5 bases from V and 1 base from J, with 10 bases in between. Germline V gene sequence: CDR1 SGHTA, CDR2 FQGNSA. CDR3 bases: TGTGCCAGCAGCCCGACTCGGGGCACAGATACGCAGTATTTT. Its protein product is CASSPTRGTDTQYF.

This rearrangement joins TRBV6-5 to TRBJ2-2; unclear D gene. CDR1 MNHEY and CDR2 SVGAGI come from the germline V gene. This CDR3 has 13 residues. Trimming removed 4 bases at V and 6 bases at J, with 9 bases between. CDR3 DNA: TGTGCCAGCAGTTCGACGGGCCCCGGGGAGCTGTTTTTT. Translation gives CASSSTGPGELFF.

This clone occurred a few times. This chain uses TRBV10-3 with TRBJ2-3; D possibly matches TRBD1 or TRBD2 (5 bases each). Trimming left V 10 bases short and J 0 bases short, with 14 bases between. Germline assignment: CDR1 ENHRY and CDR2 SYGVKD. This CDR3 has 14 amino acids. The CDR3 loop is CATSGTTSTDTQYF. In nucleotides, the CDR3 is TGTGCCACCTCCGGGACGACTAGCACAGATACGCAGTATTTT.

This clone appeared many times. This sequence joins TRBV18 and TRBJ1-1, with 9 nucleotides matching TRBD1. Germline CDR1 and CDR2: KGHSH and LQKENI. Germline trimming cut 0 bases from V and 11 bases from J; bases unmatched to any gene: 4. CDR3 length: 13 residues. CDR3 amino acids: CASSPPGQGVAFF. The CDR3 DNA follows: TGTGCCAGCTCACCACCGGGACAGGGCGTCGCTTTCTTT. The full variable domain, with the rest looked up from reference TRBV18 and TRBJ1-1, is NAGVMQNPRHLVRRRGQEARLRCSPMKGHSHVYWYRQLPEEGLKFMVYLQKENIIDESGMPKERFSAEFPKEGPSILRIQQVVRGDSAAYFCASSPPGQGVAFFGQGTRLTVV.

This clone came up a few times. The chain links TRBV10-1 to TRBJ2-5; a weak D match, TRBD2 (6 bases). Germline V gene lookup returns CDR1 WNHNN and CDR2 SYGVQD (reference sequence). This CDR3 has 14 residues. V lost 3 bases to trimming and J lost 0 bases, with 8 bases between them. This CDR3 is CASSDGGNQETQYF. CDR3 in DNA: TGCGCCAGCAGTGATGGAGGGAACCAAGAGACCCAGTACTTC.

Only a few counts were recorded for this clone. The J gene is TRBJ1-6, the V gene TRBV30; 7 bases agree with TRBD1. Germline CDR1 is GTSNPN and CDR2 is SVGIG (reference sequence). The CDR3 sequence is 14 residues long. V was clipped by 1 base and J by 10 bases; unmatched bases: 7. CDR3 amino acids: CAWSGENRGSPLHF. The CDR3 DNA is TGTGCCTGGAGTGGAGAAAACAGGGGCTCACCCCTCCACTTT.

V usage is TRBV5-4 and J usage is TRBJ2-1; 12 bases line up with TRBD2. With V trimmed by 4 bases and J by 2 bases, 1 base remained unmatched. The germline CDR1 and CDR2 sequences are SGHNT and YYREEE (reference sequence). This CDR3 has 15 residues. The CDR3 protein is CASSPSGRAYNEQFF. The CDR3 nucleotides read TGTGCCAGCAGCCCTAGCGGGAGGGCCTACAATGAGCAGTTCTTC.

This sequence joins TRBV12-5 and TRBJ2-1; no clear D. The CDR3 sequence is 12 residues long. V was trimmed by 0 bases and J by 7 bases, leaving 4 bases between them. The germline V gene has CDR1 LGHNT and CDR2 FRNRAP. The CDR3 DNA reads TGTGCTAGTGGTTTGGTACGAAATGAGCAGTTCTTC. Its protein product is CASGLVRNEQFF.

The gene calls are TRBV10-2 and TRBJ2-7, with 10 bases that match TRBD2. J was trimmed by 3 bases and V by 5 bases; bases with no gene match: 1. CDR3 length: 13 residues. Germline V lookup: CDR1 WSHSY, CDR2 SAAADI. The CDR3 is CASSTSGVYEQYF. CDR3 DNA: TGCGCCAGCAGTACTAGCGGGGTCTACGAGCAGTACTTC.

This CDR3 reads CASSVYGQGHSYNSPLHF. The CDR3 nucleotides are TGTGCCAGCAGTGTCTACGGACAGGGCCACTCCTATAATTCACCCCTCCACTTT. The chain recombines TRBV25-1 with TRBJ1-6; 8 bases are shared with TRBD1. The CDR3 runs to 18 residues. Germline V CDR1 and CDR2: MGHDK, SYGVNS. V lost 4 bases, J lost 0 bases, and 8 bases stayed unmatched.

The V gene is TRBV23-1, the J gene TRBJ2-7, with D perhaps matching TRBD1 or TRBD2 (5 bases each). TRBV23-1 is given ORF status, its function remaining uncertain. Trimming shortened V by 2 bases and J by 5 bases, and 13 bases separated the two germline ends. CDR3 length: 14 amino acids. The CDR3 coding sequence is TGCGCCAGCAGTCAACCGAGGGACCAAGACGAGCAGTACGTC. Its translation is CASSQPRDQDEQYV.

The chain carries TRBV7-2 and TRBJ2-7, with 9 bases matching TRBD2. Germline V lookup: CDR1 SGHTA, CDR2 FQGNSA. Trimming at V came to 4 bases and at J to 6 bases, leaving 7 bases not matched to a gene. There are 14 residues in the CDR3. The CDR3 DNA reads TGTGCCAGCAGCTCAGCCGGGACTAGCCGCGAGCAGTACTTC. Residues: CASSSAGTSREQYF. Supplemented by reference TRBV7-2 and TRBJ2-7, the full variable domain reads GAGVSQSPSNKVTEKGKDVELRCDPISGHTALYWYRQSLGQGLEFLIYFQGNSAPDKSGLPSDRFSAERTGGSVSTLTIQRTQQEDSAVYLCASSSAGTSREQYFGPGTRLTVT.

This chain connects TRBV4-3 to TRBJ2-2; no reliable D call. The ends were cut back, 0 bases at V and 4 bases at J, with 12 bases in the middle. Germline CDR1 and CDR2: LGHNA and YSLEER. The CDR3 runs 16 residues. The DNA for the CDR3 is TGCGCCAGCAGCCAAGATCGCCTACTGGTCACCGGGGAGCTGTTTTTT. Translating it yields CASSQDRLLVTGELFF.